The 23 T cell receptor beta chains listed next were all sequenced from one sample in a study of blood T cells in healthy people across ages. The authors ran a second PCR of roughly 6 to 12 cycles using a sample-barcoded 5' primer and a J-beta primer mix. MiXCR, run by TCRdb on the 5' RACE reads, gives a single entry per CDR3 protein. The sample lists 870,000 or so distinct CDR3 sequences; about 28% were seen once. Sequencing was performed on blood. The receptors shown here come from a woman aged 80 or over in good health.

Comment on this clonotype: The junction departs from germline at one end; a sequencing error may be responsible. The gene calls are TRBV20-1 and TRBJ1-2, with D tentatively TRBD1 (5 bases). The CDR3 totals 13 residues. Germline V gene sequence: CDR1 DFQATT, CDR2 SNEGSKA (reference sequence). The CDR3 sequence: CSAGDGGGYGYTF. DNA of the CDR3: TGCAGTGCTGGAGATGGCGGGGGCTATGGCTACACCTTC.

The J gene is TRBJ1-3, the V gene TRBV29-1; no firm D call. The CDR3 is 16 residues long. Trimming stripped 3 bases from V and 0 bases from J, with 15 bases between. Germline values: CDR1 SQVTM, CDR2 ANQGSEA. The CDR3 DNA reads TGCAGCGTTGAGTCGTTCGGAGGGCGCTCTGGAAACACCATATATTTT. Protein product: CSVESFGGRSGNTIYF.

This clonotype is a singleton in its sample. A much larger clone lies one base from this, so it may be a read error. V is TRBV5-1 and J is TRBJ2-5; D might be TRBD1 or TRBD2, each matching 5 bases. Germline V gives CDR1 SGHRS, CDR2 YFSETQ. This CDR3 is 15 amino acids long. The CDR3 region is CAGSSRGRVVETQYF. Here the CDR3 DNA reads TGCGCCGGCAGTTCGAGGGGCAGGGTAGTGGAGACCCAGTACTTC.

The chain links TRBV3-1 to TRBJ1-2; D not resolved. V was shortened by 2 bases and J by 8 bases, with 6 bases between the two germline ends. Germline V gene lookup returns CDR1 LGHDT and CDR2 YNNKEL (reference sequence). CDR3 length: 11 amino acids. This CDR3 reads CASSQYSGYTF. Written as DNA, the CDR3 is TGTGCCAGCAGCCAATATTCCGGCTACACCTTC. The full variable domain, rest sourced from reference TRBV3-1 and TRBJ1-2, is DTAVSQTPKYLVTQMGNDKSIKCEQNLGHDTMYWYKQDSKKFLKIMFSYNNKELIINETVPNRFSPKSPDKAHLNLHINSLELGDSAVYFCASSQYSGYTFGSGTRLTVV.

This clonotype was observed many times. The chain is built from TRBV12-3 or TRBV12-4 and TRBJ2-5; D assignment may be TRBD1 or TRBD2 (5 bases each). V lost 3 bases, J lost 5 bases, and 7 bases lay in between. This CDR3 spans 12 amino acids. The CDR3 spells CASSFEGETQYF. Here the CDR3 DNA reads TGTGCCAGCAGTTTCGAGGGGGAGACCCAGTACTTC.

This clonotype was seen repeatedly, ten times or more. The chain uses TRBV11-3 and TRBJ2-3; a weak D match, TRBD1 (5 bases). The CDR3 contains 14 residues. V lost 5 bases and J lost 5, with 14 bases in between. From germline, CDR1 is SGHNT and CDR2 YENEEA. This CDR3 reads CASSQGAWLDTQYF. As DNA, the CDR3 is TGTGCCAGCAGCCAGGGCGCGTGGCTAGATACGCAGTATTTT.

This clonotype was seen repeatedly, ten times or more. This chain links TRBV7-2 with TRBJ2-1; maybe TRBD1 (6 bases). Germline V CDR1 and CDR2: SGHTA, FQGNSA. The CDR3 consists of 12 residues. V was trimmed by 11 bases and J by 7 bases, leaving 15 bases between them. CDR3 region: CASRRGLNEQFF. CDR3 DNA sequence: TGTGCCTCCCGCAGGGGTCTTAATGAGCAGTTCTTC.

The rearrangement joins TRBV7-9 to TRBJ2-7; TRBD1 might be the D (5 bases). Germline assignment: CDR1 SEHNR and CDR2 FQNEAQ (reference sequence). The CDR3 consists of 14 residues. Trimming left V 4 bases short and J 12 bases short, with 22 bases between. CDR3 amino acids: CASSCATGYETRYF. In DNA form, the CDR3 reads TGTGCCAGCAGCTGTGCTACAGGTTATGAGACCCGGTACTTC.

Comment on this clonotype: Since a much larger clone is just one base distant, this may be a read error. The chain couples TRBV20-1 to TRBJ1-2, with D perhaps TRBD1 (6 bases). The CDR3 has 15 residues. Per germline, CDR1 DFQATT and CDR2 SNEGSKA (reference sequence). The ends were cut back, 2 bases at V and 10 bases at J, with 23 bases in the middle. CDR3 DNA: TGCAGTGCTAGACCTTGGAAGCGGACAGTTTTCGACTACACCTTC. It translates to CSARPWKRTVFDYTF.

The chain combines TRBV12-3 or TRBV12-4 with TRBJ2-4, with 7 bases identical to TRBD1. The CDR3 spans 18 residues. The V segment lost 2 bases and the J segment 1 base; nucleotides outside the gene matches: 11. The CDR3 protein is CASSLWAGGVRAKNIQYF. The CDR3 DNA is TGTGCCAGCAGTTTATGGGCAGGGGGTGTGAGGGCCAAAAACATTCAGTACTTC.

The V gene is TRBV6-5, the J gene TRBJ2-2, with TRBD1 identical over 10 bases. V lost 2 bases to trimming and J lost 3 bases; unmatched junction nucleotides: 9. Germline-derived CDR1 and CDR2 are MNHEY and SVGAGI. The CDR3 loop spans 18 amino acids. The CDR3 coding sequence is TGTGCCAGCAGTTACGCCGGGACAGGGGAGGCGGACACCGGGGAGCTGTTTTTT. It encodes CASSYAGTGEADTGELFF.

The rearrangement links TRBV10-3 to TRBJ2-4; TRBD2 aligns across 10 bases. The germline gives CDR1 ENHRY, CDR2 SYGVKD. The ends lost 3 bases at V and 0 bases at J; junction bases unmatched: 8. The CDR3 length is 18 residues. The CDR3 here is CAISERIAGGLAKNIQYF. For the CDR3, the DNA is TGTGCCATCAGTGAAAGGATAGCGGGGGGCCTAGCCAAAAACATTCAGTACTTC.

This clonotype has a handful of counts. A clone one base away is much larger, so this may be a read error. The genes are TRBV11-3 and TRBJ2-1, with 11 bases that match TRBD2. V lost 7 bases to trimming and J lost 7 bases; unmatched junction nucleotides: 15. Germline V gives CDR1 SGHNT, CDR2 YENEEA. The CDR3 extends over 17 amino acids. The CDR3, as DNA: TGTGCCAGCAACCACGCAGTAGCGGGGGGGCCGAGGAATGAGCAGTTCTTC. It encodes CASNHAVAGGPRNEQFF. Based on the CDR3 plus reference TRBV11-3 and TRBJ2-1, the full variable domain is EAGVVQSPRYKIIEKKQPVAFWCNPISGHNTLYWYLQNLGQGPELLIRYENEEAVDDSQLPKDRFSAERLKGVDSTLKIQPAELGDSAVYLCASNHAVAGGPRNEQFFGPGTRLTVL.

This clonotype was detected only a few times. V usage is TRBV12-3 or TRBV12-4 and J usage is TRBJ1-1; no clear D. The CDR3 contains 12 residues. Trimming took 1 base from V and 8 from J, leaving 8 bases between them. Here the CDR3 DNA reads TGTGCCAGCAGTTTAGGGTTTCTGGAAGCTTTCTTT. Its protein is CASSLGFLEAFF.

This chain joins TRBV4-3 and TRBJ1-6, with D tentatively TRBD1 (5 bases). Germline lookup yields CDR1 LGHNA and CDR2 YSLEER. This CDR3 is built from 15 residues. V was shortened by 3 bases and J by 6 bases, with 12 bases between the two germline ends. CDR3 DNA sequence: TGCGCCAGCAGCCAGGGGCTTGGAGGTAATTCACCCCTCCACTTT. Its translation: CASSQGLGGNSPLHF.

In the case of this clonotype: Given a much more abundant clone one base away, this may be a read error. The genes are TRBV6-1 and TRBJ2-2; tentatively, D is TRBD2 (5 bases). This CDR3 has 15 residues. From germline, CDR1 is MNHNS and CDR2 SASEGT. The CDR3 nucleotides read TGTACCAGCAGCGCCGGGAAAACATATATCGGGGAGCTGTTTTTT. Its translation: CTSSAGKTYIGELFF.

This clonotype turned up a few times. V usage is TRBV5-5 and J usage is TRBJ2-2; D remains ambiguous. Trimming removed 0 bases at V and 3 bases at J, with 12 bases between. CDR1 is SGHKS, CDR2 YYEKEE, per germline (reference sequence). The CDR3 is 16 amino acids. For the CDR3, the DNA is TGTGCCAGCAGCTTGGGGTTTTGGTCTGACACCGGGGAGCTGTTTTTT. Protein sequence: CASSLGFWSDTGELFF.

The table lists this clonotype with many counts. This rearrangement joins TRBV12-3 or TRBV12-4 to TRBJ1-2, with D perhaps matching TRBD1 (6 bases). CDR3 size: 14 residues. V lost 6 bases and J lost 1, with 12 bases in between. The DNA of the CDR3 is TGTGCCAGCAGCCCCGGACAGTATAACTATGGCTACACCTTC. It specifies CASSPGQYNYGYTF.

As to this clonotype: The CDR3 carries no conserved terminal phenylalanine or tryptophan, so it likely arises from a read error. V gene TRBV9 combines with J gene TRBJ2-3; weak D call: TRBD2 (7 bases). With 3 bases removed from V and 5 bases from J, the gap between germline ends came to 19 bases. Germline CDR1 is SGDLS and CDR2 is YYNGEE. The CDR3 runs 16 residues. The CDR3 is CASSGGGGSGRDTQYV. In DNA, the CDR3 is TGTGCCAGCAGCGGAGGGGGGGGTTCCGGTCGAGATACGCAGTATGTT.

This clonotype was observed many times. The chain joins TRBV6-5 to TRBJ2-1; 12 bases align to TRBD1. This CDR3 has 17 amino acids. With 6 bases clipped from V and 1 base from J, the junction kept 7 bases outside the gene matches. Looked up from germline, CDR1 is MNHEY and CDR2 is SVGAGI. CDR3 protein: CASSAGTGGKSYNEQFF. CDR3 in DNA: TGTGCCAGCAGCGCCGGGACAGGGGGCAAGTCCTACAATGAGCAGTTCTTC.

This clonotype was seen a few times. The chain carries TRBV5-6 and TRBJ1-1; 8 bases fit TRBD1. The V and J ends lost 2 bases and 9 bases, in that order; junction bases with no gene match: 3. CDR1 is SGHDT, CDR2 YYEEEE, per germline. The CDR3 has 12 residues. CDR3 nucleotides: TGTGCCAGCAGCTTTAGACAGGGGAAAGCTTTCTTT. Its translation is CASSFRQGKAFF.

As regards this clonotype: A much bigger clone sits one base away, suggesting this may be a read error. The chain uses TRBV6-2 or TRBV6-3 and TRBJ2-7, with D tentatively TRBD1 or TRBD2 (5 bases each). The ends were cut back, 4 bases at V and 7 bases at J, with 23 bases in the middle. Germline V gene data show CDR1 as MNHEY and CDR2 as SVGEGT. The length of the CDR3 is 16 residues. CDR3 in amino acids: CASSWAGPSNRGEQYF. The CDR3 nucleotides are TGTGCCAGCAGTTGGGCGGGCCCCTCAAATAGGGGTGAGCAGTACTTC.

At least ten counts were recorded for this clonotype. J is TRBJ2-4 and V is TRBV5-1, with 13 bases aligning to TRBD2. Germline V gives CDR1 SGHRS, CDR2 YFSETQ. V trimming: 1 base; J trimming: 8 bases; junction bases outside the gene matches: 9. The CDR3 is 17 residues long. The CDR3 coding sequence is TGCGCCAGCAGCTTGAAGACTAGCGGGGGGCCAGGACACATTCAGTACTTC. Its translation is CASSLKTSGGPGHIQYF.